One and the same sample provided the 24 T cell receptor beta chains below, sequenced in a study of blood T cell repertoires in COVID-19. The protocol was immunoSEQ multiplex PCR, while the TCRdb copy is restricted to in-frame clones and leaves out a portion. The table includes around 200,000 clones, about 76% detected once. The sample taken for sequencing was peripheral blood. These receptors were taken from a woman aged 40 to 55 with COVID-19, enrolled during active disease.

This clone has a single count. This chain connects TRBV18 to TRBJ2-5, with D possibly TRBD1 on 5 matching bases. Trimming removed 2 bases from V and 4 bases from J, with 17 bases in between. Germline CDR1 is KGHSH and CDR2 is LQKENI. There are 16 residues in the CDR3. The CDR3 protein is CASSPNEDNVGETQYF. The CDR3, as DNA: TGTGCCAGCTCACCAAACGAGGACAACGTCGGAGAGACCCAGTACTTC.

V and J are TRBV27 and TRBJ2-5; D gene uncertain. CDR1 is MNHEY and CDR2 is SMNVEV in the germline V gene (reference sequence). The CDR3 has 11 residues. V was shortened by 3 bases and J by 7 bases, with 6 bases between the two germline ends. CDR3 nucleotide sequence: TGTGCCAGCAGTTTCGGTGGGACCCAGTACTTC. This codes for CASSFGGTQYF.

The CDR3 sequence: CASSQEGTGGAQWKPQHF. The CDR3 coding sequence is TGCGCCAGCAGCCAAGAAGGGACAGGGGGTGCCCAATGGAAGCCCCAGCATTTT. The chain recombines TRBV4-1 with TRBJ1-5; TRBD1 aligns across 11 bases. J was trimmed by 8 bases and V by 0 bases; bases with no gene match: 12. The CDR3 totals 18 residues. Germline values: CDR1 MGHRA, CDR2 YSYEKL.

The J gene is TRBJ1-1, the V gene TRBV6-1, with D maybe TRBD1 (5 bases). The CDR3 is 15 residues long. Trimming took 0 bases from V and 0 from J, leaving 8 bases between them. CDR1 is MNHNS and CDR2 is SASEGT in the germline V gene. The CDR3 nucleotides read TGTGCCAGCAGTGAAGCGAGACAGTTGAACACTGAAGCTTTCTTT. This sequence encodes CASSEARQLNTEAFF.

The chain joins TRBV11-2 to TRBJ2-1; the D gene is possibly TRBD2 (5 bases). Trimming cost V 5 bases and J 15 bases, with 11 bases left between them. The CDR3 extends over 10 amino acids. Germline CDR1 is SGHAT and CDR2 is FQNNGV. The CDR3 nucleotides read TGTGCCAGCAGCCACGAGGGATCGTTCTTC. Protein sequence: CASSHEGSFF.

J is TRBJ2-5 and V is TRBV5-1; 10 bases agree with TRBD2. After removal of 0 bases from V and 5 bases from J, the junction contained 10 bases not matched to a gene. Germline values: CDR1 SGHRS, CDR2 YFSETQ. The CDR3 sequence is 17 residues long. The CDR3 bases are TGCGCCAGCAGCTTGGAGCTAGCGGGGGTTGGGAGGGAGACCCAGTACTTC. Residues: CASSLELAGVGRETQYF.

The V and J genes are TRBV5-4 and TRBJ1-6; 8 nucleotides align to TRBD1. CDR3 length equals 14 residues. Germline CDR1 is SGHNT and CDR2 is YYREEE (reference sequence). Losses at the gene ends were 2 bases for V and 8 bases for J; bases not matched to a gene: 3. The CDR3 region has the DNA TGTGCCAGCAGCTTAGGACAGGGTGATTCACCCCTCCACTTT. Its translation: CASSLGQGDSPLHF.

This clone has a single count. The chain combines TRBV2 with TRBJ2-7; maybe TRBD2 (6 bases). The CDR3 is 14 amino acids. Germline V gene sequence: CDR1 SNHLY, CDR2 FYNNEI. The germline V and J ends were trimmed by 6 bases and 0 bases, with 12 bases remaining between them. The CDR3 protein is CASRFSGSSYEQYF. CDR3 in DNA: TGTGCCAGCAGGTTTAGCGGATCCTCCTACGAGCAGTACTTC.

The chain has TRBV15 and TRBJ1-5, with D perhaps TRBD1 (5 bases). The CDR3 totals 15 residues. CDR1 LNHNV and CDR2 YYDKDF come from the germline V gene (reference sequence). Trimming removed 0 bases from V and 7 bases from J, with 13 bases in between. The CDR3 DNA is TGTGCCACCAGCAGAGATCAAGCAGGGCCACAGCCCCAGCATTTT. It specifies CATSRDQAGPQPQHF.

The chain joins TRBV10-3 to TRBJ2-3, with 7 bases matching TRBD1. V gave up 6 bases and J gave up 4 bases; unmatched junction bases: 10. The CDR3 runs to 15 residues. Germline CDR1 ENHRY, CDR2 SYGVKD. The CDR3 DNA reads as TGTGCCATCAGGGGGACAGATATCATTTCAGATACGCAGTATTTT. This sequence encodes CAIRGTDIISDTQYF.

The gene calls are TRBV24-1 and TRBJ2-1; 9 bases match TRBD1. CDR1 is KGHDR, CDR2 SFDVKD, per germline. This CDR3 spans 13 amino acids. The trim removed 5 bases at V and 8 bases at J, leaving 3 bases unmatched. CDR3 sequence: CATSGTGEHEQFF. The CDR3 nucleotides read TGTGCCACCAGTGGGACAGGGGAACATGAGCAGTTCTTC.

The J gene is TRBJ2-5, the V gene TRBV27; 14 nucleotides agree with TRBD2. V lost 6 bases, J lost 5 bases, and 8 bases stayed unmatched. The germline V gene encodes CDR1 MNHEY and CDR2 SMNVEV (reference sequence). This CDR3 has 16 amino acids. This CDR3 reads CASSPGLAGVRETQYF. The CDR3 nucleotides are TGTGCCAGCAGCCCGGGACTAGCGGGGGTAAGGGAGACCCAGTACTTC.

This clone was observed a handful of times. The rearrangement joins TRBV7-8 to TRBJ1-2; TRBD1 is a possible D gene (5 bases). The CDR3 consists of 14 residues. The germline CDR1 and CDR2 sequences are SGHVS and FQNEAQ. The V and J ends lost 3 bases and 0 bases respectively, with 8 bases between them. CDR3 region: CASSLTAANYGYTF. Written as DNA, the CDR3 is TGTGCCAGCAGCTTGACAGCAGCTAACTATGGCTACACCTTC.

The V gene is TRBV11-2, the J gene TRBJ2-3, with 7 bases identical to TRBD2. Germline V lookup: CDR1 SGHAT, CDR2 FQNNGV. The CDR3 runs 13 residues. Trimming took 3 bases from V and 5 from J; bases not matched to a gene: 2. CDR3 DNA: TGTGCCAGCAGCTTTGCGGGAGTAGATACGCAGTATTTT. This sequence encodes CASSFAGVDTQYF.

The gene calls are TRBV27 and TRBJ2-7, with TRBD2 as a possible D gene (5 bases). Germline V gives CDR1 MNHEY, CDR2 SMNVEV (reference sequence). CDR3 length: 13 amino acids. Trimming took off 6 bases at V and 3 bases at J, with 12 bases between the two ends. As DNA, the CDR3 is TGTGCCAGCAGAATTCCGGGGAGCTACGAGCAGTACTTC. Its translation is CASRIPGSYEQYF.

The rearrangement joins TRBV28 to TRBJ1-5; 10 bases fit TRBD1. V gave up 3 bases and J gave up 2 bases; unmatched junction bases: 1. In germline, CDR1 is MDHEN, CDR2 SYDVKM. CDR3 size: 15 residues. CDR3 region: CASSFGTGGNQPQHF. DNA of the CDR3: TGTGCCAGCAGTTTTGGGACAGGGGGCAATCAGCCCCAGCATTTT.

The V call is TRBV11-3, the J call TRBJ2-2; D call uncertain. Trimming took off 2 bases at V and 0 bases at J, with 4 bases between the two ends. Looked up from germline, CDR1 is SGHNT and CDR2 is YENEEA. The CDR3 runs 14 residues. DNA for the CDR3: TGTGCCAGCAGCTTACAAACGAACACCGGGGAGCTGTTTTTT. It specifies CASSLQTNTGELFF.

The CDR3 reads CASSSMGQGYEQYF. Written as DNA, the CDR3 is TGTGCCAGTAGTTCAATGGGACAGGGCTACGAGCAGTACTTC. The chain is built from TRBV19 and TRBJ2-7; 9 positions agree with TRBD1. This CDR3 has 14 amino acids. The trim removed 5 bases at V and 3 bases at J, leaving 5 bases unmatched. CDR1 is LNHDA, CDR2 SQIVND, per germline (reference sequence).

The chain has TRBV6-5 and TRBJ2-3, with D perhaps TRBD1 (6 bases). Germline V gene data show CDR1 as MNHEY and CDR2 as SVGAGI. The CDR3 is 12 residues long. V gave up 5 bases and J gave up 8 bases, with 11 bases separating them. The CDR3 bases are TGTGCCAGCAGTCTAGGGACAACTACGCAGTATTTT. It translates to CASSLGTTTQYF.

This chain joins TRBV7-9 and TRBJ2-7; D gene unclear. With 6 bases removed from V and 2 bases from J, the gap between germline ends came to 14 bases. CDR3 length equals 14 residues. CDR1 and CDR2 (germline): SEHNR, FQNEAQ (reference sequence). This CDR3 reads CASRTEANPYEQYF. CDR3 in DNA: TGTGCCAGCAGGACCGAGGCGAACCCCTACGAGCAGTACTTC.

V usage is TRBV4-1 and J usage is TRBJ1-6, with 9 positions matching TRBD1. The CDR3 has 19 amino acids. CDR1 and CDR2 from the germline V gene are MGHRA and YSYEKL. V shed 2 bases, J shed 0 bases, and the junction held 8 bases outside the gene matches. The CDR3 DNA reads TGCGCCAGCAGCCAATCCGGGACAGGGCCCAGCTCCTATAATTCACCCCTCCACTTT. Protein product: CASSQSGTGPSSYNSPLHF.

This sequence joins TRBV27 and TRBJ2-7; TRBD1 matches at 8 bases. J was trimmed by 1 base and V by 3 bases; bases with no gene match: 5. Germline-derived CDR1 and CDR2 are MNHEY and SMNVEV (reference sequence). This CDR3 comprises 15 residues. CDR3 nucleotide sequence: TGTGCCAGCAGTTTCTTAGGACAGGGTTCCTACGAGCAGTACTTC. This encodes CASSFLGQGSYEQYF.

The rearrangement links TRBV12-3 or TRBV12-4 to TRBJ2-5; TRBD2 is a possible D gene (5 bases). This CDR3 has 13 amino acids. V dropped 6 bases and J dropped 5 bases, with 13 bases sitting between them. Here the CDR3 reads CASSSTGVETQYF. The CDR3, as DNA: TGTGCCAGCAGCTCGACCGGGGTCGAGACCCAGTACTTC.

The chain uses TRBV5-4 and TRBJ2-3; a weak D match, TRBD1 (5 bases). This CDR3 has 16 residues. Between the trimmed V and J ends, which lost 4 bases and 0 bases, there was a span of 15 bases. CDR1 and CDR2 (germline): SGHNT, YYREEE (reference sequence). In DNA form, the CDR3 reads TGTGCCAGCAGCGGGGCCGGGCCCTTGAGCACAGATACGCAGTATTTT. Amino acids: CASSGAGPLSTDTQYF.